This entry is about one T cell receptor (beta chain). Its specificity is unknown. V lost 6 bases and J lost 4, with 12 bases in between. The V gene's germline CDR1 is MNHNS and CDR2 SASEGT. The CDR3 contains 13 residues. The data stem from a study of T cells in Graves' hyperthyroidism and ophthalmopathy. Study-wide results and caveats: Most expanded thyroid clonotypes above 0.001 recurred in blood.

Amplification yielded TCR beta CDR3 regions, with RNA transcripts as the source. The TCR CDR3 first-round RT-PCR relied on the HTBI primer set. Each CDR3 protein gets one entry after TCRdb re-called the multiplex PCR reads with MiXCR. The table shows around 600,000 distinct CDR3 sequences, with 45% occurring only once. On the basis of clinical symptoms, serum thyroxine and TRAb, thyroid ultrasound and orbital computed tomography, diagnoses were made. Specimen: peripheral blood or thyroid tissue (not recorded which). The sequence came from an adult man with Graves' disease, either hyperthyroidism or ophthalmopathy (not recorded which). The chain links TRBV6-1 to TRBJ1-1, with D possibly matching TRBD1 (6 bases). Written as DNA, the CDR3 is TGTGCCAGCAGACCGGACAGTTCCACTGAAGCTTTCTTT. Its protein product is CASRPDSSTEAFF.